This T cell receptor (beta chain) originates from a study of shared clonotypes between healthy human individuals. This clone has only one observation. Profiling relied on immunoSEQ multiplex PCR, and the TCRdb table lists in-frame clones only, not all of them. The repertoire holds about 1.5 million clones, with roughly 96% as singletons. This receptor was taken from a man in his thirties or forties in good health. The material sequenced was naive CD4+ T cells sorted from blood. Subset specified: CD45RA+ positively selected.

Here the CDR3 reads CASSTGDGVNQPQHF. CDR3 DNA sequence: TGTGCCAGTAGTACCGGGGACGGAGTCAATCAGCCCCAGCATTTT. The chain couples TRBV19 to TRBJ1-5, with D perhaps TRBD1 (5 bases). The CDR3 is 15 residues long. From germline, CDR1 is LNHDA and CDR2 SQIVND (reference sequence). The ends were cut back, 4 bases at V and 3 bases at J, with 13 bases in the middle.